Below, one T cell receptor beta chain is given with its context. Its recognized antigen is unknown. Base qualities are not at hand, and no much larger clone is one base apart. This record belongs to a study of blood T cell repertoires in COVID-19 (dated by TCRdb to about 2020). Describing the broader study: Samples covering the acute and convalescent phases of COVID-19 were provided by collaborators in the United States, Italy and Spain. The prospective study material was composed of cDNA or gDNA derived from T cells, B-cell-depleted T cells, or PBMCs. Deeply sampled blood TCRbeta repertoires from subjects exposed to, actively infected with, or recovered from COVID-19 were included in the dataset. The repertoires were made available in a free public database intended to serve as a resource for research on the immune response to SARS-CoV-2. The samples were drawn from two sources: the first 160 participants of the ongoing ImmuneRACE study, and 1,000 to 1,500 subjects contributed by 6 global collaborators. The sample metadata nearly always contained a de-identified subject ID, COVID-19 status, age in years and sex. Where HLA class I and class II types were available, the types were taken from metadata supplied by the sample provider, not from assay-based typing.

The germline V gene provides CDR1 SGHTS and CDR2 YDEGEE. The CDR3 measures 16 amino acids from cysteine to phenylalanine. Of the read, only the CDR3 DNA is kept; its 48 bases are in frame from base 1. Here V drops 4 bases and J drops 8 bases, and the junction holds 15 bases not matched to any gene. Each collaborating institution followed its own protocols to collect whole blood in K2EDTA tubes. For TCRbeta analysis, collaborators shipped samples in one of three forms: frozen whole blood, isolated PBMCs, or DNA extracted from either of those sample types. TCRbeta CDR3 regions were amplified from genomic DNA using the immunoSEQ Assay, a bias-controlled multiplex PCR. As for how the authors treated the data: The number of nucleated cells in each sample was estimated from the amplification of reference gene primers within the assay. Sequence reads were collapsed and filtered to measure the absolute abundance of every unique TCRbeta CDR3 rearrangement. Productive Simpson clonality was computed per sample as the square root of Simpson's diversity index over productive rearrangements. The table comes from immuneACCESS by way of TCRdb, which keeps in-frame sequences with V and J called. Part of the clones is missing from these tables; in studies checked, under half for an unresolved V gene and the rest for unknown reasons. V and J calls plus clone size are reproduced from that table; the DNA served to infer D and trimming. The sample table holds roughly 250,000 clones, of which 80% to 90% were seen once. Over 2% of the sample is in the top ten clones.

General findings and caveats noted by the study authors: Clinical and demographic metadata were provided uncurated, with the amount varying by source and participant.

The sequence was collected from a woman aged 45-65 years with acute or convalescent COVID-19. This sequence uses TRBV5-8 and TRBJ1-2; 9 of the junction bases match TRBD1. The sequencing input was peripheral blood. The sequenced DNA is TGTGCCAGCAGCGTGGGGACAGGGTCCGATGTGGGAGGCTACACCTTC. It translates to CASSVGTGSDVGGYTF.